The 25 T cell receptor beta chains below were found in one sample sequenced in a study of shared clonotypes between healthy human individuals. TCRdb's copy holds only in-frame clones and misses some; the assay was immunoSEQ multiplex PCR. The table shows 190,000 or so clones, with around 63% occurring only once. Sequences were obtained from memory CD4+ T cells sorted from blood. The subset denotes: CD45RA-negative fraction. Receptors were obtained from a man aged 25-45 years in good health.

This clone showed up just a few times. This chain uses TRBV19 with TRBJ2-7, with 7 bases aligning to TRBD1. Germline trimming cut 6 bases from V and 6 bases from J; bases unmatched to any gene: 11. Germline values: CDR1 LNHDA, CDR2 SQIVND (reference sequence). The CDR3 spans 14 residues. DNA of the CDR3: TGTGCCAGTAGAGCCGCGACAGGGATGGGCGAGCAGTACTTC. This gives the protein CASRAATGMGEQYF.

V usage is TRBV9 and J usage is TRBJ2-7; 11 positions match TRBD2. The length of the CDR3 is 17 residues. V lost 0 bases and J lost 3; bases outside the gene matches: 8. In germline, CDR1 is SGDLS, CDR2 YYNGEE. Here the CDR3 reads CASSVGLAGGLGYEQYF. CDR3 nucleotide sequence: TGTGCCAGCAGCGTAGGATTAGCGGGAGGGCTCGGCTACGAGCAGTACTTC. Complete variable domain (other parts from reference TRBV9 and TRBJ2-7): DSGVTQTPKHLITATGQRVTLRCSPRSGDLSVYWYQQSLDQGLQFLIQYYNGEERAKGNILERFSAQQFPDLHSELNLSSLELGDSALYFCASSVGLAGGLGYEQYFGPGTRLTVT.

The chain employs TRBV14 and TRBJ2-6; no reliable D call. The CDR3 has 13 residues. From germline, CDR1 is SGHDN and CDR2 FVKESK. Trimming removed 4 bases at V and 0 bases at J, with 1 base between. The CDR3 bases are TGTGCCAGCAGCCTCTCTGGGGCCAACGTCCTGACTTTC. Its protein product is CASSLSGANVLTF.

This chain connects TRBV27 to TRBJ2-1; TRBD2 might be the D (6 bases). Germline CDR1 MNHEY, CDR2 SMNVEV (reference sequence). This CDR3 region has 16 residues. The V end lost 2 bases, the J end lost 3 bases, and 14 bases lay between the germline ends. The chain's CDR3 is CASSLSGLLVYNEQFF. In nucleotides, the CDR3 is TGTGCCAGCAGTTTAAGCGGGCTCCTAGTCTACAATGAGCAGTTCTTC.

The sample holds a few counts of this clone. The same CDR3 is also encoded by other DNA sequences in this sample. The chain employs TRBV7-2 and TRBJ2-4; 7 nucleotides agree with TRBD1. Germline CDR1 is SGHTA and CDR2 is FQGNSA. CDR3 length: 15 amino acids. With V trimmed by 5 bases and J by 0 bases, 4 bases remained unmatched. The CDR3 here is CASSRDRLAKNIQYF. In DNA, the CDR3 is TGTGCCAGCAGCAGGGACAGACTAGCCAAAAACATTCAGTACTTC.

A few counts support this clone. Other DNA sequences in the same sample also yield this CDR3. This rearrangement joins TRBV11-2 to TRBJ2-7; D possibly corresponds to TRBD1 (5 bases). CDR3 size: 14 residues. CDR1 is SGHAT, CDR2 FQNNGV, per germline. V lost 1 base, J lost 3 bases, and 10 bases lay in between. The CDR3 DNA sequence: TGTGCCAGCAGCTTAGGCAGGGTGAGCTACGAGCAGTACTTC. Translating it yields CASSLGRVSYEQYF.

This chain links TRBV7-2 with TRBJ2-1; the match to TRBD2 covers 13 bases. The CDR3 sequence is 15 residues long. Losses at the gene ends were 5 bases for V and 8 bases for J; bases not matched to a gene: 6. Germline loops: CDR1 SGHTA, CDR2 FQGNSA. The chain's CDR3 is CASSRTSGSIYEQFF. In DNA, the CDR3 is TGTGCCAGCAGCCGGACTAGCGGGAGTATTTATGAGCAGTTCTTC.

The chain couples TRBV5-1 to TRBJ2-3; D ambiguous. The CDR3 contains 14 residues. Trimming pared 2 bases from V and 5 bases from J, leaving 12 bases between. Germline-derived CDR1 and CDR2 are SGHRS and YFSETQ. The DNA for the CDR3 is TGCGCCAGCAGCTTCGAGTCTGGGATAGATACGCAGTATTTT. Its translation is CASSFESGIDTQYF.

CDR3 in amino acids: CASSSGQGSTSAIYF. The CDR3 DNA reads TGTGCCAGCAGCTCCGGACAGGGCAGTACGAGCGCCATATATTTT. This chain uses TRBV7-2 with TRBJ1-3; 8 nucleotides line up with TRBD1. Looked up from germline, CDR1 is SGHTA and CDR2 is FQGNSA. V gave up 4 bases and J gave up 11 bases; unmatched junction bases: 13. The CDR3 is 15 amino acids. Drawing the rest from reference TRBV7-2 and TRBJ1-3, the complete variable domain is GAGVSQSPSNKVTEKGKDVELRCDPISGHTALYWYRQSLGQGLEFLIYFQGNSAPDKSGLPSDRFSAERTGGSVSTLTIQRTQQEDSAVYLCASSSGQGSTSAIYFGEGSWLTVV.

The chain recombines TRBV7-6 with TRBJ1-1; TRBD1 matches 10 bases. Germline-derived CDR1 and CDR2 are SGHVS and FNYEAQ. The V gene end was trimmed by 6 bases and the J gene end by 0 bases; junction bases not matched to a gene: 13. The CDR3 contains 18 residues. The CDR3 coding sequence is TGTGCCAGCAGTTCAATTGGACAGGGGGGGCGAGTGAACACTGAAGCTTTCTTT. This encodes CASSSIGQGGRVNTEAFF.

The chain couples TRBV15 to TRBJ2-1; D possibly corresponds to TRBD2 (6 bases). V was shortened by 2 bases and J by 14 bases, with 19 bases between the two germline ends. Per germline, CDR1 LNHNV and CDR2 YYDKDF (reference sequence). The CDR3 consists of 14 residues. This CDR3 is CATSRPWGVGREFF. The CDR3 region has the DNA TGTGCCACCAGCAGACCTTGGGGGGTGGGGCGGGAGTTCTTC. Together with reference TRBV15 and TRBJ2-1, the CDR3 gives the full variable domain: DAMVIQNPRYQVTQFGKPVTLSCSQTLNHNVMYWYQQKSSQAPKLLFHYYDKDFNNEADTPDNFQSRRPNTSFCFLDIRSPGLGDTAMYLCATSRPWGVGREFFGPGTRLTVL.

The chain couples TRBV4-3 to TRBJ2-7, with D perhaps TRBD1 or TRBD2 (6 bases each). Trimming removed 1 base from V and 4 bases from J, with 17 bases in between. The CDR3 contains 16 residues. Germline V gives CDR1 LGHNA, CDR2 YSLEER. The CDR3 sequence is CASSQGGVGGEYEQYF. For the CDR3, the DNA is TGCGCCAGCAGCCAAGGCGGGGTCGGGGGCGAGTACGAGCAGTACTTC.

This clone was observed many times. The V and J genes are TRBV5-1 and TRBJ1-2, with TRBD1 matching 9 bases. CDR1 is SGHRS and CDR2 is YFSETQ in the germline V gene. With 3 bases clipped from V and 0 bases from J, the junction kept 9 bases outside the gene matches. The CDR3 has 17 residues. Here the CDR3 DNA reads TGCGCCAGCAGCTCGGGGACAGGGAGTTATTCTAACTATGGCTACACCTTC. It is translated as CASSSGTGSYSNYGYTF.

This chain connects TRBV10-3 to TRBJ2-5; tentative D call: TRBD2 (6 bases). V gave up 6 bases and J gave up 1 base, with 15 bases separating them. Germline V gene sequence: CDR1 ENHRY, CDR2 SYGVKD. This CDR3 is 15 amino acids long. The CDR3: CAISDQVGGQETQYF. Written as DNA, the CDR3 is TGTGCCATCAGCGACCAAGTGGGGGGCCAAGAGACCCAGTACTTC.

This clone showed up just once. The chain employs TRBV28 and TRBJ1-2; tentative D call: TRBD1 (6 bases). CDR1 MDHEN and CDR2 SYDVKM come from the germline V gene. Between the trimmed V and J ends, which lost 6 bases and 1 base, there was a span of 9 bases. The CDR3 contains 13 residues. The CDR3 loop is CASRWTDNYGYTF. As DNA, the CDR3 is TGTGCCAGCAGATGGACAGATAACTATGGCTACACCTTC.

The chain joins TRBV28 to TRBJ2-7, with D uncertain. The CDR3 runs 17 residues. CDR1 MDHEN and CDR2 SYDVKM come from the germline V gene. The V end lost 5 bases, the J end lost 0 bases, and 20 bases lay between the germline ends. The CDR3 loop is CASSPVRHTKSSYEQYF. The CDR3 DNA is TGTGCCAGCAGTCCAGTTCGACACACCAAGAGCTCCTACGAGCAGTACTTC.

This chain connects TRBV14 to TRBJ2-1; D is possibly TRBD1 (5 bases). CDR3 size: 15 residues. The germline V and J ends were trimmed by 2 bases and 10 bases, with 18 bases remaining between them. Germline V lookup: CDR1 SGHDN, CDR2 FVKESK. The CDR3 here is CASSQRHQGIQEQFF. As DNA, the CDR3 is TGTGCCAGCAGCCAAAGGCACCAGGGCATACAGGAGCAGTTCTTC.

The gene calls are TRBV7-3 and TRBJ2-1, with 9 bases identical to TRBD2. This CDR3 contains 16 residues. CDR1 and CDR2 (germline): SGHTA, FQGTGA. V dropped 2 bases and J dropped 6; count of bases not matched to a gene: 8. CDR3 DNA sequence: TGTGCCAGCAGCTTATCCTTAGCGGGAGTAGGCAATGAGCAGTTCTTC. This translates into CASSLSLAGVGNEQFF.

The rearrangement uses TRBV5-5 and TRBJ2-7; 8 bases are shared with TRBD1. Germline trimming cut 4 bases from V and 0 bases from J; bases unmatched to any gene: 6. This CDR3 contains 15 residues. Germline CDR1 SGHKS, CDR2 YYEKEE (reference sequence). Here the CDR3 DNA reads TGTGCCAGCAGCCTCAGGACAGGGCACTCCTACGAGCAGTACTTC. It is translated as CASSLRTGHSYEQYF.

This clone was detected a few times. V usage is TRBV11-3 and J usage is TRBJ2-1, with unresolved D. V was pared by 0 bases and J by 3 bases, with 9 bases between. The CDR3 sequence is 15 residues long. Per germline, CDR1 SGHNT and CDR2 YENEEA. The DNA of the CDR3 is TGTGCCAGCAGCTTAGATCTATCTCACTACAATGAGCAGTTCTTC. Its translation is CASSLDLSHYNEQFF.

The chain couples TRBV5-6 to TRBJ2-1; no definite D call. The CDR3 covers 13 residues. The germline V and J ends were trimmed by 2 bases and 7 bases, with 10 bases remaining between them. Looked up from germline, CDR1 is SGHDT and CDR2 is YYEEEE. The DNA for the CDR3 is TGTGCCAGCAGCTTAAGGGAAATGAATGAGCAGTTCTTC. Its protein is CASSLREMNEQFF.

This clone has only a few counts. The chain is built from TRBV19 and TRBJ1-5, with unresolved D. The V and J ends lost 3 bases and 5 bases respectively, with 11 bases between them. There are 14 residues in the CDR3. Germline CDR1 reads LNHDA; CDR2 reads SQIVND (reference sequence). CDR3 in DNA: TGTGCCAGTAGTATGTCGGGAATCGATCAGCCCCAGCATTTT. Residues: CASSMSGIDQPQHF.

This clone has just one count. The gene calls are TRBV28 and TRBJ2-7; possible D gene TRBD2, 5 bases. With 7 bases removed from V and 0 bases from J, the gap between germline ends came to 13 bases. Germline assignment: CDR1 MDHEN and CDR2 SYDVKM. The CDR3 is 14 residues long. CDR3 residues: CASKTSGSSYEQYF. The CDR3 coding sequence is TGTGCCAGCAAAACCAGCGGATCCTCCTACGAGCAGTACTTC.

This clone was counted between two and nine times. The CDR3 DNA sequence: TGTGCCAGCACCTCACTTTCGGGACCATTCATAGAGCAGTTCTTC. It is translated as CASTSLSGPFIEQFF. The chain combines TRBV6-1 with TRBJ2-1; D tentatively fits TRBD1 or TRBD2 (5 bases each). The CDR3 loop spans 15 amino acids. V was trimmed by 7 bases and J by 10 bases, leaving 23 bases between them. Germline CDR1 reads MNHNS; CDR2 reads SASEGT.

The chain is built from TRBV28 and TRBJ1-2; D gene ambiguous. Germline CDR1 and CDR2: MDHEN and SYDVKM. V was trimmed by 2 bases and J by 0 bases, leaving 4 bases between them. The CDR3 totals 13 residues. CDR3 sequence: CASSLNANYGYTF. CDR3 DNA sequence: TGTGCCAGCAGTTTAAACGCTAACTATGGCTACACCTTC.